The clone carrying this T cell receptor (beta chain) has a count of ten or more. The antigen remains undetermined. This sample was taken from a study of T cells in Graves' hyperthyroidism and ophthalmopathy. The study's findings and limits: Model-based prediction identified ophthalmopathy a median around seven months prior to its onset. Blood also held most thyroid clonotypes expanded beyond 0.001.

Inclusion characteristics of ophthalmopathy patients comprised a Clinical Activity Score of at least 3, a NOSPECS grade of at least 4, and duration under 3 months. Clinical symptoms, serum thyroxine, TRAb, thyroid ultrasound and orbital computed tomography informed diagnoses. TCR beta CDR3 sequences were amplified from RNA transcripts. With the HTBI primer set, the TCR CDR3 went through a first round of RT-PCR. TCRdb itself ran the multiplex PCR reads through MiXCR, one entry per CDR3 protein. Here the sample spans fewer than 250,000 distinct CDR3 sequences, approximately 25% being singletons. J was trimmed by 5 bases and V by 8 bases; bases with no gene match: 2. The CDR3 has 12 residues. Germline-derived CDR1 and CDR2 are MNHNS and SASEGT.

The sample consisted of blood. The rearrangement links TRBV6-1 to TRBJ2-2; 7 nucleotides match TRBD2. The sequence came from a woman between 40 and 55 years old with Graves' ophthalmopathy. The CDR3 spells CASQRETGELFF. CDR3 in DNA: TGTGCCAGCCAGCGGGAAACCGGGGAGCTGTTTTTT.